The 2 T cell receptor beta chains below come from one sample, sequenced in a study of blood T cell repertoires in COVID-19. Assay used: immunoSEQ multiplex PCR; TCRdb lists only in-frame clones, some missing. The data hold around 120,000 clones, with roughly 85% observed a single time. The sequencing sample was made of peripheral blood. These receptors all stem from a human donor in a cohort sampled during active COVID-19.

The rearrangement joins TRBV5-5 to TRBJ1-2, with D possibly TRBD1 on 5 matching bases. CDR1 and CDR2 (germline): SGHKS, YYEKEE (reference sequence). V was clipped by 5 bases and J by 4 bases, with 21 bases between them. This CDR3 contains 16 residues. The CDR3 DNA sequence: TGTGCCAGCAGACCGCTTTGGGGGGGGTCCCTCTATGGCTACACCTTC. Protein sequence: CASRPLWGGSLYGYTF.

Points on this clone: A single base separates this from a much larger clone, so it may be a read error. This chain connects TRBV7-2 to TRBJ2-7; tentative D call: TRBD2 (5 bases). The CDR3 is 12 residues long. Per germline, CDR1 SGHTA and CDR2 FQGNSA. V lost 5 bases to trimming and J lost 0 bases, with 5 bases between them. CDR3 sequence: CASSTSSYEQYF. The CDR3 DNA reads TGTGCCAGCAGCACTAGCTCCTACGAGCAGTACTTC.